Given below is one TCR beta chain in context. The target antigen is unknown. The data derive from a study of OX40 agonist ivuxolimab in advanced cancers. Overall study results and limits: Normalized T-cell clonal expansion was also low in a subset of nonresponders. Dose levels from 0.1 to 3.0 mg/kg saw CD4+ and CD8+ blood T cells expand clonally by week 6.

TCRdb keeps only in-frame clones here, not all; method: immunoSEQ multiplex PCR. The data contain about 82,000 clones, approximately 90% of them seen just once; the ten biggest clones take up less than 2%. Losses at the gene ends were 3 bases for V and 6 bases for J; bases not matched to a gene: 6. Germline loops: CDR1 WNHNN, CDR2 SYGVQD (reference sequence). The CDR3 is 15 residues long. The chain recombines TRBV10-1 with TRBJ2-3; 10 bases agree with TRBD1. The sample in question was CD4+ or CD8+ T cells sorted from blood, obtained in a trial of the OX40 agonist ivuxolimab. The source is an adult with an advanced solid tumor such as melanoma, head and neck, liver or kidney cancer. CDR3 sequence (DNA): TGCGCCAGCAGTGATCGGGACAGGGGAGTTGATACGCAGTATTTT. It translates to CASSDRDRGVDTQYF.